This T cell receptor beta chain was identified in a study of low-dose radiotherapy and immunotherapy resistance in tumors. This sample's time point: after trial treatment. The treatment here: LDRT plus nivolumab, ipilimumab, low-dose cyclophosphamide and aspirin (RACIN trial). The donors' regimen was nivolumab, ipilimumab, aspirin, low-dose cyclophosphamide and low-dose radiotherapy. Primers used for first-strand cDNA, a TRAV- and TRBV-specific set, covered both alpha and beta chains. Both a constant-region primer and a V-primer adapter served to amplify TCRs across roughly 22 PCR cycles. TCRdb analysed the reads with MiXCR anew, one entry per CDR3 protein. The sample holds 85,000 to 95,000 distinct CDR3 sequences, under 25% seen once. This clonotype appeared many times. Sequencing used PBMCs, obtained after low-dose radiotherapy plus immunotherapy. The clonotype was recovered from a female donor with ovarian cancer.

CDR3 sequence: CASSFTEPWTSGTDTQYF. In DNA, the CDR3 is TGTGCCAGCAGCTTTACCGAACCCTGGACTAGCGGCACAGATACGCAGTATTTT. The J gene is TRBJ2-3, the V gene TRBV11-3; 9 nucleotides agree with TRBD2. The junction had 11 bases not matched to a gene; V was cut back by 3 bases and J by 1 base. The CDR3 contains 18 residues. The germline V gene has CDR1 SGHNT and CDR2 YENEEA.